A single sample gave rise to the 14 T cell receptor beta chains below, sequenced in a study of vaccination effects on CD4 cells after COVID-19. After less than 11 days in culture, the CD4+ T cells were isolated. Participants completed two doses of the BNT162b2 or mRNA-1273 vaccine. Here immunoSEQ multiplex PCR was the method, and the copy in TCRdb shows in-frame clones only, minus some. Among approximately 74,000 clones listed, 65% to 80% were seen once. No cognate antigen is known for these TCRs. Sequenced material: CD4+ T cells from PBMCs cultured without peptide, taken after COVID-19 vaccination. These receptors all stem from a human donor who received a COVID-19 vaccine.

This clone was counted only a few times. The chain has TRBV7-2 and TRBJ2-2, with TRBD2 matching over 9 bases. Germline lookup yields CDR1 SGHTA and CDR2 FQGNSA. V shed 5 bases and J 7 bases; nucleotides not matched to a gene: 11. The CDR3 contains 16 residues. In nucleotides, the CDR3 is TGTGCCAGCAGCCTGCAAGCGGGGGGATTTGGCGGGGAGCTGTTTTTT. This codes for CASSLQAGGFGGELFF.

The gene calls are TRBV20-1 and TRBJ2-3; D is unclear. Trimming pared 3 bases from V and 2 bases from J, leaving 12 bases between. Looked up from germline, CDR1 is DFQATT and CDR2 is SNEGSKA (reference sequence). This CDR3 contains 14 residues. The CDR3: CSASSGFATDTQYF. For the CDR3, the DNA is TGCAGTGCTAGTTCTGGTTTTGCCACAGATACGCAGTATTTT.

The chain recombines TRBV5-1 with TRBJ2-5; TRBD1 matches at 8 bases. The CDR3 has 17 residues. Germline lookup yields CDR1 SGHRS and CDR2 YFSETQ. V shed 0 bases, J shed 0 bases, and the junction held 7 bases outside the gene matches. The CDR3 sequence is CASSLAPSGGYQETQYF. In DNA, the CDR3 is TGCGCCAGCAGCTTGGCCCCGTCAGGGGGCTACCAAGAGACCCAGTACTTC.

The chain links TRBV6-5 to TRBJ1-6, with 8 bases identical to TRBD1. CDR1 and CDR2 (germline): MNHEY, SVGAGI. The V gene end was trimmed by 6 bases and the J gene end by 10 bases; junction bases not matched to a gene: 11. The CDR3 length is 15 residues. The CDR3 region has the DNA TGTGCCAGCAGACGATCCGGGACAGGTAACTCACCCCTCCACTTT. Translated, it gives CASRRSGTGNSPLHF.

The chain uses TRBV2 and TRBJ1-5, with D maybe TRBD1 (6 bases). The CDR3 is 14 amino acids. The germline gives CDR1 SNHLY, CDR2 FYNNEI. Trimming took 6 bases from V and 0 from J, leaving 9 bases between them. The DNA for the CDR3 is TGTGCCAGCAGGAGGACAGCTAGCAATCAGCCCCAGCATTTT. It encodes CASRRTASNQPQHF.

This CDR3 reads CSVSSWRGERTDTQYF. The DNA of the CDR3 is TGCAGCGTTTCTTCTTGGCGGGGGGAACGCACAGATACGCAGTATTTT. The chain combines TRBV29-1 with TRBJ2-3, with TRBD2 matching over 8 bases. Germline V gives CDR1 SQVTM, CDR2 ANQGSEA. The CDR3 has 16 amino acids. The V and J ends lost 5 bases and 1 base, in that order; junction bases with no gene match: 11.

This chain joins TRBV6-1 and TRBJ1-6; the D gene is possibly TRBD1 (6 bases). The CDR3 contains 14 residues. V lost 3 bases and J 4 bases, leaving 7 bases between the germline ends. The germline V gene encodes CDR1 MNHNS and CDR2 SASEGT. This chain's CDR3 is CASSEDSYNSPLHF. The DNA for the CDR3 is TGTGCCAGCAGTGAGGACAGTTATAATTCACCCCTCCACTTT.

In DNA, the CDR3 is TGTGCCAGCAGCCATCCTCACGGCTACACCTTC. This encodes CASSHPHGYTF. The chain is built from TRBV7-2 and TRBJ1-2; no firm D call. Germline CDR1 is SGHTA and CDR2 is FQGNSA. Trimming pared 5 bases from V and 8 bases from J, leaving 9 bases between. The CDR3 covers 11 residues.

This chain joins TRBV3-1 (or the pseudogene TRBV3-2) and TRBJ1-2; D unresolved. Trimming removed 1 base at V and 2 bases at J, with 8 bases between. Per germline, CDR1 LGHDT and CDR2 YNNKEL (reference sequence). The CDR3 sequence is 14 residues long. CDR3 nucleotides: TGTGCCAGCAGCCAAGGAAGCGCGAACTATGGCTACACCTTC. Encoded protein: CASSQGSANYGYTF.

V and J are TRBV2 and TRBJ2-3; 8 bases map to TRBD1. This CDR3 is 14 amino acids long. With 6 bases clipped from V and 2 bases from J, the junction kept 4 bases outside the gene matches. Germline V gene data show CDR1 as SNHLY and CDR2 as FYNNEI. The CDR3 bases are TGTGCCAGCAGCTCGGGACAGGTCACAGATACGCAGTATTTT. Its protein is CASSSGQVTDTQYF.

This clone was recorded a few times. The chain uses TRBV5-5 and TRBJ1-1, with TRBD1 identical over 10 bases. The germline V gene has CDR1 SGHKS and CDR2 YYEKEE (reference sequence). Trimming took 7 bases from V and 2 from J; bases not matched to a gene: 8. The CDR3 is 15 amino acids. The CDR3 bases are TGTGCCAGCCCCGGGACAGGGGCACTTAACACTGAAGCTTTCTTT. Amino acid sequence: CASPGTGALNTEAFF.

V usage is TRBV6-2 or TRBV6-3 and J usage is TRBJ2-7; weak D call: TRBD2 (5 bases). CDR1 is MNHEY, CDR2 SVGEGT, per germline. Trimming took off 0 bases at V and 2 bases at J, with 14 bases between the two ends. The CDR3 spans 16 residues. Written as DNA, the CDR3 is TGTGCCAGCAGTTACTCGAAACCTGGGAGCCCCTACGAGCAGTACGTC. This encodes CASSYSKPGSPYEQYV.

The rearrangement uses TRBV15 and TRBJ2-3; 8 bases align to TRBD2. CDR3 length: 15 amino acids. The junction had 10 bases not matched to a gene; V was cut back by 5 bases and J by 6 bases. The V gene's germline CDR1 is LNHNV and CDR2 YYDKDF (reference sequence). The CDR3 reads CATSVGAGGRDTQYF. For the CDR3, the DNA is TGTGCCACCAGCGTAGGGGCGGGGGGACGCGATACGCAGTATTTT. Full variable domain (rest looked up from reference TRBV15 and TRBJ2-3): DAMVIQNPRYQVTQFGKPVTLSCSQTLNHNVMYWYQQKSSQAPKLLFHYYDKDFNNEADTPDNFQSRRPNTSFCFLDIRSPGLGDTAMYLCATSVGAGGRDTQYFGPGTRLTVL.

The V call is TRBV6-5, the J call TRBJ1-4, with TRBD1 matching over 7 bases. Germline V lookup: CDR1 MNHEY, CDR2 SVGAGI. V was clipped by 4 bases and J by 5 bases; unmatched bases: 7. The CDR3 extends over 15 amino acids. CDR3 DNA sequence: TGTGCCAGCAGTTCCTATCGACAGGGAAATGAAAAACTGTTTTTT. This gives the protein CASSSYRQGNEKLFF.